A single sample is the source of the 19 T cell receptor beta chains below, sequenced in a study of blood T cell repertoires in COVID-19. The method was immunoSEQ multiplex PCR; TCRdb's version includes in-frame clones alone and lacks a portion of them. Among roughly 250,000 clones listed, approximately 87% were seen once. Input material: peripheral blood. The receptors here all came from a woman between 25 and 40 years old with COVID-19, enrolled during active disease.

This clone has a single count. In nucleotides, the CDR3 is TGTGCCAGCAGCCTGGGACAGGGGAGAAACCTCGAGCAGTACTTC. Residues: CASSLGQGRNLEQYF. V gene TRBV7-9 combines with J gene TRBJ2-7; 10 nucleotides agree with TRBD1. J gave up 6 bases and V 5 bases, and 10 bases lay outside the gene matches. CDR1 is SEHNR and CDR2 is FQNEAQ in the germline V gene (reference sequence). The CDR3 runs 15 residues.

The rearrangement links TRBV16 to TRBJ1-6; D uncertain. Germline-derived CDR1 and CDR2 are KGHSY and FQNENV. The CDR3 contains 15 residues. V was trimmed by 5 bases and J by 3 bases, leaving 11 bases between them. The CDR3 nucleotides are TGTGCCAGCAGCAGCCTTCGGAGCTATAATTCACCCCTCCACTTT. Encoded protein: CASSSLRSYNSPLHF. Full variable domain (remainder filled in from reference TRBV16 and TRBJ1-6): GEEVAQTPKHLVRGEGQKAKLYCAPIKGHSYVFWYQQVLKNEFKFLISFQNENVFDETGMPKERFSAKCLPNSPCSLEIQATKLEDSAVYFCASSSLRSYNSPLHFGNGTRLTVT.

The chain links TRBV15 to TRBJ2-5; weak D call: TRBD2 (6 bases). Germline CDR1 LNHNV, CDR2 YYDKDF (reference sequence). The ends were cut back, 0 bases at V and 7 bases at J, with 12 bases in the middle. The CDR3 has 14 residues. This CDR3 reads CATSRDRDGGTQYF. The CDR3 coding sequence is TGTGCCACCAGCAGAGATCGGGACGGGGGGACCCAGTACTTC. Variable domain in full (rest from reference TRBV15 and TRBJ2-5): DAMVIQNPRYQVTQFGKPVTLSCSQTLNHNVMYWYQQKSSQAPKLLFHYYDKDFNNEADTPDNFQSRRPNTSFCFLDIRSPGLGDTAMYLCATSRDRDGGTQYFGPGTRLLVL.

V usage is TRBV5-6 and J usage is TRBJ2-5, with 7 nucleotides matching TRBD2. Germline assignment: CDR1 SGHDT and CDR2 YYEEEE. V gave up 5 bases and J gave up 4 bases; unmatched junction bases: 8. The CDR3 covers 14 residues. The CDR3 region is CASSRAGVLETQYF. Here the CDR3 DNA reads TGTGCCAGCAGTCGGGCGGGGGTACTAGAGACCCAGTACTTC.

The DNA for the CDR3 is TGTGCCAGCAGTTTTGCAGGGGGGATGGGATCACCCCTCCACTTT. Its protein product is CASSFAGGMGSPLHF. The rearrangement joins TRBV27 to TRBJ1-6, with TRBD1 matching over 7 bases. V trimming: 3 bases; J trimming: 10 bases; junction bases outside the gene matches: 9. Germline V gene lookup returns CDR1 MNHEY and CDR2 SMNVEV (reference sequence). This CDR3 spans 15 amino acids.

This chain uses TRBV9 with TRBJ1-5; 8 bases line up with TRBD1. Germline V lookup: CDR1 SGDLS, CDR2 YYNGEE. V trimming: 2 bases; J trimming: 7 bases; junction bases outside the gene matches: 8. The length of the CDR3 is 15 residues. CDR3 residues: CASSVQGARGQPQHF. The DNA of the CDR3 is TGTGCCAGCAGCGTCCAGGGGGCGCGTGGGCAGCCCCAGCATTTT.

This clone came up once. The chain recombines TRBV9 with TRBJ1-5, with D hard to call. The V end was cut by 4 bases, the J end by 0 bases, with 11 bases between. CDR3 length equals 15 residues. Germline CDR1 is SGDLS and CDR2 is YYNGEE. CDR3 loop: CASSRGSGSNQPQHF. The CDR3 nucleotides are TGTGCCAGCAGCCGAGGGAGTGGTAGCAATCAGCCCCAGCATTTT.

The J gene is TRBJ2-3, the V gene TRBV6-2 or TRBV6-3; 10 nucleotides agree with TRBD1. J gave up 8 bases and V 6 bases, and 14 bases lay outside the gene matches. Germline V gene sequence: CDR1 MNHEY, CDR2 SVGEGT. This CDR3 spans 16 amino acids. CDR3 DNA sequence: TGTGCCAGCAGCCTATGGGACAGGGGCTTTCTGATTACGCAGTATTTT. Its protein product is CASSLWDRGFLITQYF.

This chain connects TRBV27 to TRBJ2-7; TRBD2 might be the D (8 bases). Between the trimmed V and J ends, which lost 4 bases and 3 bases, there was a span of 13 bases. The CDR3 covers 14 residues. The V gene's germline CDR1 is MNHEY and CDR2 SMNVEV (reference sequence). In DNA, the CDR3 is TGTGCCAGCAGTTCGGGAGGGGGCATCTACGAGCAGTACTTC. This encodes CASSSGGGIYEQYF.

This chain links TRBV7-9 with TRBJ1-6, with D perhaps TRBD1 (6 bases). Looked up from germline, CDR1 is SEHNR and CDR2 is FQNEAQ (reference sequence). The CDR3 covers 12 residues. V gave up 5 bases and J gave up 7 bases, with 6 bases separating them. The CDR3 region is CASSGQNSPLHF. CDR3 bases: TGTGCCAGCAGCGGACAGAATTCACCCCTCCACTTT.

This chain links TRBV6-1 with TRBJ1-5; maybe TRBD1 (6 bases). Between the trimmed V and J ends, which lost 4 bases and 2 bases, there was a span of 15 bases. This CDR3 spans 16 amino acids. Germline values: CDR1 MNHNS, CDR2 SASEGT. CDR3 in amino acids: CASSAQLAGGNQPQHF. CDR3 bases: TGTGCCAGCAGTGCCCAATTGGCAGGGGGCAATCAGCCCCAGCATTTT.

The chain carries TRBV24-1 and TRBJ2-1, with D tentatively TRBD2 (6 bases). Looked up from germline, CDR1 is KGHDR and CDR2 is SFDVKD. V was trimmed by 6 bases and J by 7 bases, leaving 6 bases between them. The CDR3 length is 11 residues. CDR3 region: CATSRGNEQFF. DNA of the CDR3: TGTGCCACCAGTCGGGGGAATGAGCAGTTCTTC.

The chain joins TRBV2 to TRBJ2-5; the D gene is possibly TRBD2 (5 bases). From germline, CDR1 is SNHLY and CDR2 FYNNEI. The CDR3 length is 12 residues. Deletions cut 4 bases from V and 9 bases from J, with 12 bases between. Here the CDR3 DNA reads TGTGCCAGCAGTGCCCCCCTGGAGGCCCAGTACTTC. It yields the protein CASSAPLEAQYF.

The CDR3 region has the DNA TGCGCCAGCAGTGAGGCGGAGAACACTGAAGCTTTCTTT. This gives the protein CASSEAENTEAFF. This chain links TRBV10-1 with TRBJ1-1; D remains unclear. The germline V and J ends were trimmed by 2 bases and 1 base, with 5 bases remaining between them. CDR3 length equals 13 residues. Germline assignment: CDR1 WNHNN and CDR2 SYGVQD (reference sequence).

The V call is TRBV5-1, the J call TRBJ2-2; D not certain. The CDR3 consists of 14 residues. Germline CDR1 reads SGHRS; CDR2 reads YFSETQ. The V end lost 0 bases, the J end lost 5 bases, and 8 bases lay between the germline ends. The CDR3 spells CASSLAPRTGELFF. CDR3 DNA: TGCGCCAGCAGCTTGGCCCCCAGGACCGGGGAGCTGTTTTTT.

The V and J genes are TRBV5-1 and TRBJ1-2, with TRBD1 matching 7 bases. The V segment lost 3 bases and the J segment 8 bases; nucleotides outside the gene matches: 10. The CDR3 length is 14 residues. Per the germline V gene, CDR1 is SGHRS and CDR2 is YFSETQ. The CDR3 coding sequence is TGCGCCAGCAGCTCCCCGGGACAGCTTTCGGGCTACACCTTC. This codes for CASSSPGQLSGYTF.

The rearrangement links TRBV5-1 to TRBJ1-1, with a weak D call TRBD1 (6 bases). Per the germline V gene, CDR1 is SGHRS and CDR2 is YFSETQ. The ends were cut back, 1 base at V and 7 bases at J, with 17 bases in the middle. The CDR3 totals 15 residues. The CDR3 protein is CASSLNDAGVGEAFF. Here the CDR3 DNA reads TGCGCCAGCAGCTTGAACGATGCAGGGGTGGGTGAAGCTTTCTTT.

The chain employs TRBV6-6 and TRBJ2-7; TRBD2 aligns across 14 bases. The CDR3 has 16 residues. CDR1 is MNHNY, CDR2 SVGAGI, per germline (reference sequence). After removal of 5 bases from V and 0 bases from J, the junction contained 3 bases not matched to a gene. For the CDR3, the DNA is TGTGCCAGCAGTCGGACTAGCGGGGGGAGCTCCTACGAGCAGTACTTC. It is translated as CASSRTSGGSSYEQYF.

CDR3 in DNA: TGTGCCAGCAGCCAAGATAGGGAGGGACGAAGCGGCTACACCTTC. Translating gives CASSQDREGRSGYTF. This sequence joins TRBV3-1 (or the pseudogene TRBV3-2) and TRBJ1-2; a weak D match, TRBD1 (5 bases). Trimming shortened V by 0 bases and J by 8 bases, and 16 bases separated the two germline ends. The length of the CDR3 is 15 residues. Germline V gene lookup returns CDR1 LGHDT and CDR2 YNNKEL (reference sequence).